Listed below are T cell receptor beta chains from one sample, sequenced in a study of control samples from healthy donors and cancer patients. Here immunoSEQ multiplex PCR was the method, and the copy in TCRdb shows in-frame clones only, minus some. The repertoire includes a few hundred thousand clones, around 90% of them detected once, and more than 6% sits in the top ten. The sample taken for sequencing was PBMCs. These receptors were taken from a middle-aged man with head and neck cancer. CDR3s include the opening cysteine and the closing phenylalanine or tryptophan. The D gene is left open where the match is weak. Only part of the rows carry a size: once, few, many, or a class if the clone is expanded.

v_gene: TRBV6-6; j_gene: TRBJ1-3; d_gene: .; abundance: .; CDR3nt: TGTGCCAGCAGCATCCTCCCCGGACAGATCCGGTCTAACTCTGGAAACACCATATATTTT; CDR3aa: CASSILPGQIRSNSGNTIYF
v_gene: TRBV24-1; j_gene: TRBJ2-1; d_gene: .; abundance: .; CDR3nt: TGTGCCACCAGTGATACCCAGCGGCCCTACAATGAGCAGTTCTTC; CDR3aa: CATSDTQRPYNEQFF
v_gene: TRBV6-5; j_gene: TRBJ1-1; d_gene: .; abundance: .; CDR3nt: TGTGCCAGCAGTTTCTCTGGGGTGAACACTGAAGCTTTCTTT; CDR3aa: CASSFSGVNTEAFF
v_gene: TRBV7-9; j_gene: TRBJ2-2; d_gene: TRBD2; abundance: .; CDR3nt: TGTGCCAGCAGCCCCGGCGGGGGGGCGGGGACCGGGGAGCTGTTTTTT; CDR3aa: CASSPGGGAGTGELFF
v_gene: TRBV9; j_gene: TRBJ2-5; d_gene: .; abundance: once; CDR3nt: TGTGCCAGCAGCGTATTCGGGCAAGAGACCCAGTACTTC; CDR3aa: CASSVFGQETQYF
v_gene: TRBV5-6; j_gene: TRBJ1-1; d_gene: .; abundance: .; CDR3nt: TGTGCCAGCAGCTTGTTTTCTACGACCGGGCCTGAAGCTTTCTTT; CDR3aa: CASSLFSTTGPEAFF
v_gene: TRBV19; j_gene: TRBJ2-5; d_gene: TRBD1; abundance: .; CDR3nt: TGTGCCAGTAGTACCGGAGCAGGGGGAAGAGAGACCCAGTACTTC; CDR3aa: CASSTGAGGRETQYF
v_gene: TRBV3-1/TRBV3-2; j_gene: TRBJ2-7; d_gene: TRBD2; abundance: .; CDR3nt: TGTGCCAGCAGCCAGTCTAGCGGGGGAGGGTGCGAGCAGTACTTC; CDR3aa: CASSQSSGGGCEQYF
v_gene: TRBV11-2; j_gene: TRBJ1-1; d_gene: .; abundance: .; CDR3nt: TGTGCCAGCAGCTTGGTGGGGAGCGCGACTGAAGCTTTCTTT; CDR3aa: CASSLVGSATEAFF
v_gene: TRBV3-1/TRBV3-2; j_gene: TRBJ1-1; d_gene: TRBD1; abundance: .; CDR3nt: TGTGCCAGCAGCCGGACAGGGGTCAGAAGCACTGAAGCTTTCTTT; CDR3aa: CASSRTGVRSTEAFF
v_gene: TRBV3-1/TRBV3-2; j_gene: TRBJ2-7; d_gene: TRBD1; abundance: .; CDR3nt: TGTGCCAGCAGCCAAGGGGACAGGGACTCCTACGAGCAGTACTTC; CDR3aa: CASSQGDRDSYEQYF
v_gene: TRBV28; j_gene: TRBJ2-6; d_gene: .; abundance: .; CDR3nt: TGTGCCACCATCGAGGGGGAAACTGGGGCCAACGTCCTGACTTTC; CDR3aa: CATIEGETGANVLTF
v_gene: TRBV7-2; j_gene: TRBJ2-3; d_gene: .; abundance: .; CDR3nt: TGTGCCAGCAGCATACGGACAGCTACAGATACGCAGTATTTT; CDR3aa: CASSIRTATDTQYF
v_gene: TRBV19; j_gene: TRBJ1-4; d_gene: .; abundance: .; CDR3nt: TGTGCCAGTAGTTGGGCATCGGCAACTAATGAAAAACTGTTTTTT; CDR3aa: CASSWASATNEKLFF
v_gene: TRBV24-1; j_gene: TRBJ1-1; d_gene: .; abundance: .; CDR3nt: TGTGCCACCCAGGGGCGATTGAACACTGAAGCTTTCTTT; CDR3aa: CATQGRLNTEAFF
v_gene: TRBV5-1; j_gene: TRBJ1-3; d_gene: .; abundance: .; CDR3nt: TGCGCCAGCAGCCCAGGGACGGTTGGAAACACCATATATTTT; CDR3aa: CASSPGTVGNTIYF
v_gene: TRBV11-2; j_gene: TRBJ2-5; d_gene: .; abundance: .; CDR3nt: TGTGCCAGCAGCTTAGAGAGGTGGCCGGGGACCCAGTACTTC; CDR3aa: CASSLERWPGTQYF
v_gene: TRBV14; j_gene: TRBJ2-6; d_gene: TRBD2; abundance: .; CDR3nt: TGTGCCAGCAGCCCCCGGGGACTAGCTGGGGCCAACGTCCTGACTTTC; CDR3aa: CASSPRGLAGANVLTF
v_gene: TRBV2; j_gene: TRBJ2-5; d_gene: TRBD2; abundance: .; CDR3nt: TGTGCCAGCAGTTTAGAACTAGCGCGAGAGACCCAGTACTTC; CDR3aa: CASSLELARETQYF
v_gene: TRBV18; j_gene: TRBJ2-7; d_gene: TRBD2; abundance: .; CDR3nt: TGTGCCAGCTCACCAAGTCGGACTAGCGGCACCTACGAGCAGTACTTC; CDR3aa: CASSPSRTSGTYEQYF
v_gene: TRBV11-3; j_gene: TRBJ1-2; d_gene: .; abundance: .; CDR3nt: TGTGCCAGCAGCTTAGGTGCAATAGGGGCCAACTATGGCTACACCTTC; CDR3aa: CASSLGAIGANYGYTF
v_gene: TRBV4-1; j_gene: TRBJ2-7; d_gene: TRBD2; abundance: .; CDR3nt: TGCGCCAGCAGCCAAGTACTAGCGGGGGCCCCCTACGAGCAGTACTTC; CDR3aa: CASSQVLAGAPYEQYF
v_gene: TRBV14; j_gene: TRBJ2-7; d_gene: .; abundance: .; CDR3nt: TGTGCCAGCAGCCAAGGGAGGGGGCGCGGATACGAGCAGTACTTC; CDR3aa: CASSQGRGRGYEQYF
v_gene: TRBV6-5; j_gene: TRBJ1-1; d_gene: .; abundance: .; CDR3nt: TGTGCCAGCAGCCCCGGACAGAGGGTCGCTTTCTTT; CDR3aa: CASSPGQRVAFF
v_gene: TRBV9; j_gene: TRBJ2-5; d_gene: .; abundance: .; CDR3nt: TGTGCCAGCGGCGGTGCTCGTATCGAAGAGACCCAGTACTTC; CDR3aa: CASGGARIEETQYF
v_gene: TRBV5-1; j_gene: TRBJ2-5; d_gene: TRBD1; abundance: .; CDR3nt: TGCGCCAGCAGCGTCGGACAGGGCTTGGGAGAGACCCAGTACTTC; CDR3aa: CASSVGQGLGETQYF
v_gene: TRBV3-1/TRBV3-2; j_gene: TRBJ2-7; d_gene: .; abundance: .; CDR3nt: TGTGCCAGCAGCCGCGGACGCGAGCAGTACTTC; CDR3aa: CASSRGREQYF
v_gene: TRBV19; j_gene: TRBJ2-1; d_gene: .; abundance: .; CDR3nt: TGTGCCAGTAGTATAGGAGGGAGGAGAGCTGAGCAGTTCTTC; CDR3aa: CASSIGGRRAEQFF
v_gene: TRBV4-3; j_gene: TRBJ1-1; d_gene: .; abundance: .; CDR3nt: TGCGCCAGCAGCCAAATTGGGGCCCCGGGAGGTTCTTTCTTT; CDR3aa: CASSQIGAPGGSFF
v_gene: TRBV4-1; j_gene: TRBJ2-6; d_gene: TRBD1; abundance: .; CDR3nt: TGCGCCAGCAGCCCCCCGTGGGACAGGGGGATCATACCTGGGGCCAACGTCCTGACTTTC; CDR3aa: CASSPPWDRGIIPGANVLTF
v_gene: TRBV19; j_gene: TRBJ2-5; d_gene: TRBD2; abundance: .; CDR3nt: TGTGCCAGTAGTATAATGCTAGCGGCCCAGGAGACCCAGTACTTC; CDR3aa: CASSIMLAAQETQYF
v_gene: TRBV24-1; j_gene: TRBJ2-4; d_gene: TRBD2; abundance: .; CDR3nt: TGTGCCACCAGTGATGCTACCCAGCGGGGAGGAGACATTCAGTACTTC; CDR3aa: CATSDATQRGGDIQYF
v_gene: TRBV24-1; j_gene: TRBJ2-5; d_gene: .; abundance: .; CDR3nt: TGTGCCACCAGGGGGGCCGGGGTCGAGACCCAGTACTTC; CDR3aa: CATRGAGVETQYF
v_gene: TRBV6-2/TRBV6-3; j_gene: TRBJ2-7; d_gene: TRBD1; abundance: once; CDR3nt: TGTGCCAGCAGTCTGCGGACAGGGGCCTACGAGCAGTACTTC; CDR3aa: CASSLRTGAYEQYF
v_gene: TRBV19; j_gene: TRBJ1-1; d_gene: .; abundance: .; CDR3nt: TGTGCCAGTAGTATCCGGCTGAACACTGAAGCTTTCTTT; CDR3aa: CASSIRLNTEAFF
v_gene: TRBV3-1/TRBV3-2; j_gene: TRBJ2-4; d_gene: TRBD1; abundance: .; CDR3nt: TGTGCCAGCAGCCCAGGGGGTAACAAAAACATTCAGTACTTC; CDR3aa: CASSPGGNKNIQYF
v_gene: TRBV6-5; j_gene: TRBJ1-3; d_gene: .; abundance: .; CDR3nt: TGTGCCAGCAGTTTACAGGTTTCGAATGGAAACACCATATATTTT; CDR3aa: CASSLQVSNGNTIYF
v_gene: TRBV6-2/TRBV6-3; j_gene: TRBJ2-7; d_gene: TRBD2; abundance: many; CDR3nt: TGTGCCAGCAGTTTCATTGGACTAGCGGGCGAGCAGTACTTC; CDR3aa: CASSFIGLAGEQYF
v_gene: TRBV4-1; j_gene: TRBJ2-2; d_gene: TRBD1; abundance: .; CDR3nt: TGCGCCAGCTCCCTACCGGGACAGGGGACCGGGGAGCTGTTTTTT; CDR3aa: CASSLPGQGTGELFF
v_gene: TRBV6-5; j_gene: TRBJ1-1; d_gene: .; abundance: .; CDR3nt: TGTGCCAGCAGTTCCCCATCCGGGACCGAAGCTTTCTTT; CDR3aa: CASSSPSGTEAFF
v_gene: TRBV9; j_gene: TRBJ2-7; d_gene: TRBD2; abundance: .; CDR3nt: TGTGCCAGCAGCGTGGGAGGGGACCTCACCTACGAGCAGTACTTC; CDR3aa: CASSVGGDLTYEQYF
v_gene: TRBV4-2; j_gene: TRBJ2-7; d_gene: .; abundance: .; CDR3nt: TGTGCCAGCAGCCAAGAATCCGGGACCTCCTACGAGCAGTACTTC; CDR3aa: CASSQESGTSYEQYF
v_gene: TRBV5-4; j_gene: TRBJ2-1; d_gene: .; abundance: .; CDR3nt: TGTGCCAGCAGCTTGGAGGCCTGGCGGGACTCCTACAATGAGCAGTTCTTC; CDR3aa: CASSLEAWRDSYNEQFF
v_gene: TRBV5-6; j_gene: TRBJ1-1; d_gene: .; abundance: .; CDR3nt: TGTGCCAGCAGCCCCTGGTGGGGCACTGAAGCTTTCTTT; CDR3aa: CASSPWWGTEAFF
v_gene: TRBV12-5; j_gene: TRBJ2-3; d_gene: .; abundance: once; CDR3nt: TGTGCTAGTGGTTTGGTACATCTAGCTTCTGCAGATACGCAGTATTTT; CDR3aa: CASGLVHLASADTQYF
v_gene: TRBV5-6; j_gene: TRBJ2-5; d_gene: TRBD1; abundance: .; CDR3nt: TGTGCCAGCAGCCGGACAGGGTCAGAGACCCAGTACTTC; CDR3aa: CASSRTGSETQYF
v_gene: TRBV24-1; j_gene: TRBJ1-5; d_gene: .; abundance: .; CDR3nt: TGTGCCACCAGTGCGTGGGACCATCAGCCCCAGCATTTT; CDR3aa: CATSAWDHQPQHF